A single sample is the source of the 30 T cell receptor beta chains below, sequenced in a study of T cell repertoires in aging, cancer and after chemotherapy. TRB rearrangements spanning V, D and J were amplified using mixed TRB-A/B primers. One entry per CDR3 protein results from TCRdb running MiXCR on the multiplex PCR reads. Here the sample spans about 6,000 distinct CDR3 sequences, approximately 22% being singletons. Amplification of TCR beta used genomic DNA extracted from peripheral blood. The sample taken for sequencing was blood. The source is a human donor in good health.

This chain connects TRBV15 to TRBJ2-5; 8 bases line up with TRBD2. From germline, CDR1 is LNHNV and CDR2 YYDKDF (reference sequence). Trimming cost V 1 base and J 2 bases; bases outside gene matches: 6. This CDR3 has 16 residues. CDR3 in DNA: TGTGCCACCAGCAGAGGCGGACTAGCAGGTCAAGAGACCCAGTACTTC. Its protein product is CATSRGGLAGQETQYF. The full variable domain, in which reference TRBV15 and TRBJ2-5 provide the parts outside the CDR3, is DAMVIQNPRYQVTQFGKPVTLSCSQTLNHNVMYWYQQKSSQAPKLLFHYYDKDFNNEADTPDNFQSRRPNTSFCFLDIRSPGLGDTAMYLCATSRGGLAGQETQYFGPGTRLLVL.

By share, this clonotype ranks as medium-sized (0.01 to 0.1%). The rearrangement joins TRBV4-3 to TRBJ1-6; perhaps TRBD1 as D (6 bases). Germline loops: CDR1 LGHNA, CDR2 YSLEER. Trimming removed 3 bases from V and 14 bases from J, with 20 bases in between. This CDR3 has 15 amino acids. The CDR3 region has the DNA TGCGCCAGCAGCCAGACTACCGGGACATCTGGCGCCCTCCACTTT. Amino acid sequence: CASSQTTGTSGALHF.

V gene TRBV5-1 combines with J gene TRBJ2-5; D call uncertain. V lost 5 bases to trimming and J lost 1 base, with 12 bases between them. Germline-derived CDR1 and CDR2 are SGHRS and YFSETQ. CDR3 length: 14 amino acids. The CDR3 protein is CASRLIPGQETQYF. CDR3 DNA: TGCGCCAGCAGACTTATTCCGGGCCAAGAGACCCAGTACTTC. The full variable domain, rest sourced from reference TRBV5-1 and TRBJ2-5, is KAGVTQTPRYLIKTRGQQVTLSCSPISGHRSVSWYQQTPGQGLQFLFEYFSETQRNKGNFPGRFSGRQFSNSRSEMNVSTLELGDSALYLCASRLIPGQETQYFGPGTRLLVL.

This clonotype appeared many times. The chain employs TRBV7-9 and TRBJ1-5; D may be TRBD1 (5 bases). Trimming pared 4 bases from V and 2 bases from J, leaving 15 bases between. CDR1 and CDR2 from the germline V gene are SEHNR and FQNEAQ (reference sequence). This CDR3 contains 16 residues. CDR3 DNA sequence: TGTGCCAGCAGCTCGGGACGTCTGGGTGGCAATCAGCCCCAGCATTTT. Amino acids: CASSSGRLGGNQPQHF.

Within the sample, this clonotype is medium-sized. The chain combines TRBV7-2 with TRBJ1-1, with D unclear. Germline CDR1 SGHTA, CDR2 FQGNSA. V was trimmed by 2 bases and J by 0 bases, leaving 7 bases between them. The CDR3 contains 14 residues. This CDR3 reads CASSLLSVNTEAFF. The DNA of the CDR3 is TGTGCCAGCAGCTTATTATCAGTGAACACTGAAGCTTTCTTT.

In its sample, this clonotype is medium-sized. V gene TRBV10-2 combines with J gene TRBJ1-1; no clear D. The length of the CDR3 is 13 residues. The V end lost 4 bases, the J end lost 0 bases, and 6 bases lay between the germline ends. The germline CDR1 and CDR2 sequences are WSHSY and SAAADI. CDR3 coding DNA: TGCGCCAGCAGTGTTGAGATGAACACTGAAGCTTTCTTT. Translating it yields CASSVEMNTEAFF.

By sample share, this clonotype is medium-sized. The chain recombines TRBV27 with TRBJ1-2; D possibly corresponds to TRBD1 (5 bases). This CDR3 is built from 12 residues. Trimming removed 8 bases from V and 0 bases from J, with 7 bases in between. Germline CDR1 and CDR2: MNHEY and SMNVEV (reference sequence). CDR3 nucleotide sequence: TGTGCCAGCCGGGGGACTAACTATGGCTACACCTTC. Translation: CASRGTNYGYTF.

This clonotype is classed as medium-sized. This chain links TRBV5-4 with TRBJ2-3, with TRBD2 as a possible D gene (5 bases). Germline CDR1 and CDR2: SGHNT and YYREEE (reference sequence). This CDR3 is built from 13 residues. V was clipped by 4 bases and J by 3 bases, with 9 bases between them. In nucleotides, the CDR3 is TGTGCCAGCAGCACCGCGGGTACAGATACGCAGTATTTT. It codes for CASSTAGTDTQYF.

This clonotype rates as medium-sized (0.01 to 0.1%). The chain joins TRBV6-4 to TRBJ2-2; tentatively, D is TRBD1 (6 bases). In germline, CDR1 is MRHNA, CDR2 SNTAGT. The CDR3 length is 14 residues. The V and J ends lost 9 bases and 2 bases respectively, with 13 bases between them. The chain's CDR3 is CASSPGANTGELFF. CDR3 DNA: TGTGCCAGTAGTCCAGGGGCCAACACCGGGGAGCTGTTTTTT.

In its sample, this clonotype ranks as medium-sized. V and J are TRBV12-3 or TRBV12-4 and TRBJ2-2; TRBD2 is a possible D gene (5 bases). The V and J ends lost 6 bases and 3 bases respectively, with 17 bases between them. This CDR3 is 16 amino acids long. The CDR3 DNA sequence: TGTGCCAGCAGCCCCGGACCCTTGGAGGACACCGGGGAGCTGTTTTTT. As protein: CASSPGPLEDTGELFF.

In its sample, this clonotype ranks as medium-sized. The genes are TRBV6-5 and TRBJ1-5, with TRBD1 matching over 7 bases. The CDR3 totals 18 residues. J gave up 5 bases and V 6 bases, and 19 bases lay outside the gene matches. Looked up from germline, CDR1 is MNHEY and CDR2 is SVGAGI. The CDR3 region has the DNA TGTGCCAGCAGCGGACATGGGACAGCGTTTACTTGGGATCAGCCCCAGCATTTT. It specifies CASSGHGTAFTWDQPQHF.

Within the sample, this clonotype is medium-sized. The chain has TRBV6-5 and TRBJ1-5; D is unresolved. The V end was cut by 7 bases, the J end by 2 bases, with 12 bases between. In germline, CDR1 is MNHEY, CDR2 SVGAGI. The CDR3 covers 14 residues. CDR3 sequence: CASKAERGNQPQHF. The CDR3 DNA reads TGTGCCAGCAAGGCAGAACGGGGCAATCAGCCCCAGCATTTT.

This clonotype is medium-sized in the sample. The chain couples TRBV11-2 to TRBJ2-1, with TRBD1 matching 9 bases. The CDR3 length is 14 residues. The V gene end was trimmed by 6 bases and the J gene end by 7 bases; junction bases not matched to a gene: 7. Germline V lookup: CDR1 SGHAT, CDR2 FQNNGV. This CDR3 is CASREGTGLNEQFF. The CDR3 region has the DNA TGTGCCAGCAGAGAGGGGACAGGGCTGAATGAGCAGTTCTTC.

The chain is built from TRBV2 and TRBJ1-1; tentatively, D is TRBD1 (5 bases). Germline CDR1 is SNHLY and CDR2 is FYNNEI. Trimming took off 7 bases at V and 10 bases at J, with 19 bases between the two ends. The CDR3 runs to 13 residues. CDR3 nucleotide sequence: TGTGCCAGCAACGTTGAGGGCTGGGGGGGAGCTTTCTTT. Protein sequence: CASNVEGWGGAFF. Together with reference TRBV2 and TRBJ1-1, the CDR3 gives the full variable domain: EPEVTQTPSHQVTQMGQEVILRCVPISNHLYFYWYRQILGQKVEFLVSFYNNEISEKSEIFDDQFSVERPDGSNFTLKIRSTKLEDSAMYFCASNVEGWGGAFFGQGTRLTVV.

This clonotype is judged medium-sized. The rearrangement links TRBV30 to TRBJ1-4; possible D gene TRBD1, 6 bases. The CDR3 totals 13 residues. The germline V gene has CDR1 GTSNPN and CDR2 SVGIG (reference sequence). The V gene lost 3 bases and the J gene lost 8 bases, with 13 bases spanning the gap. CDR3 sequence reads: CAWRTGSEEKLFF. The CDR3 DNA reads as TGTGCCTGGAGGACAGGTAGTGAGGAAAAACTGTTTTTT.

The J gene is TRBJ2-1, the V gene TRBV12-3 or TRBV12-4; tentatively, D is TRBD1 or TRBD2 (5 bases each). Trimming took off 0 bases at V and 9 bases at J, with 24 bases between the two ends. The CDR3 extends over 18 amino acids. The CDR3, as DNA: TGTGCCAGCAGTTTAGCAAAGGGACGGATACCCTTTTTGGTTGAGCAGTTCTTC. Translating gives CASSLAKGRIPFLVEQFF.

This clonotype is medium-sized by share. The rearrangement uses TRBV6-6 and TRBJ1-1; 9 nucleotides line up with TRBD1. V trimming: 8 bases; J trimming: 3 bases; junction bases outside the gene matches: 7. There are 14 residues in the CDR3. CDR1 is MNHNY, CDR2 SVGAGI, per germline (reference sequence). DNA for the CDR3: TGTGCCAGCGGAACAGGGGGCGCAGACACTGAAGCTTTCTTT. It is translated as CASGTGGADTEAFF.

In its sample, this clonotype was seen once. CDR3 sequence reads: CASSSRDLSTDTQYF. The CDR3, as DNA: TGTGCCAGCAGCTCCCGGGACTTGAGCACAGATACGCAGTATTTT. V usage is TRBV7-9 and J usage is TRBJ2-3; possibly TRBD2 for D (6 bases). This CDR3 is 15 amino acids long. Germline V gives CDR1 SEHNR, CDR2 FQNEAQ (reference sequence). Trimming left V 4 bases short and J 0 bases short, with 11 bases between.

This clonotype was seen a few times. The chain links TRBV4-1 to TRBJ1-3; TRBD1 aligns across 8 bases. Germline V gene sequence: CDR1 MGHRA, CDR2 YSYEKL. J gave up 2 bases and V 4 bases, and 10 bases lay outside the gene matches. This CDR3 contains 17 residues. CDR3 loop: CASSRPGQDRAGNTIYF. The CDR3 DNA reads as TGCGCCAGCAGCCGGCCGGGACAGGATAGAGCTGGAAACACCATATATTTT.

The V and J genes are TRBV5-1 and TRBJ2-7, with TRBD2 identical over 11 bases. This CDR3 has 17 residues. After removal of 4 bases from V and 5 bases from J, the junction contained 14 bases not matched to a gene. The germline gives CDR1 SGHRS, CDR2 YFSETQ. In nucleotides, the CDR3 is TGCGCCAGCAGCATTAGCGGGGGGGCCGGCTCTCTCAACGAGCAGTACTTC. It yields the protein CASSISGGAGSLNEQYF.

V is TRBV12-3 or TRBV12-4 and J is TRBJ2-3; no firm D call. CDR3 length: 15 residues. Between the trimmed V and J ends, which lost 5 bases and 1 base, there was a span of 13 bases. The CDR3 here is CASSPREARTDTQYF. Here the CDR3 DNA reads TGTGCCAGCAGTCCGAGAGAGGCCCGCACAGATACGCAGTATTTT.

This clonotype is termed medium-sized. The J gene is TRBJ1-1, the V gene TRBV19; D is ambiguous. The CDR3 has 14 amino acids. V lost 4 bases, J lost 11 bases, and 20 bases lay in between. The germline V gene encodes CDR1 LNHDA and CDR2 SQIVND (reference sequence). CDR3 amino acids: CASSTPRDTGGAFF. The CDR3 region has the DNA TGTGCCAGTAGTACCCCCCGAGACACCGGAGGGGCTTTCTTT.

The V gene is TRBV11-2, the J gene TRBJ1-3, with TRBD1 matching over 7 bases. Germline CDR1 reads SGHAT; CDR2 reads FQNNGV. The CDR3 has 18 amino acids. V was pared by 1 base and J by 0 bases, with 9 bases of the junction left unmatched. This CDR3 reads CASSLVGQSFISGNTIYF. For the CDR3, the DNA is TGTGCCAGCAGCTTAGTGGGACAGAGTTTCATCTCTGGAAACACCATATATTTT.

Concerning this clonotype itself: A much larger clone differs from this one at a single base, so this may be a read error. The V gene is TRBV12-3 or TRBV12-4, the J gene TRBJ2-3, with TRBD2 identical over 9 bases. The J segment lost 1 base and the V segment lost 6 bases, leaving 8 bases of the junction unmatched. This CDR3 contains 16 residues. CDR3 sequence (DNA): TGTGCCAGCAGGAGATTTAGCGGGAGTGGCACAGATACGCAGTATTTT. Encoded protein: CASRRFSGSGTDTQYF.

This clonotype is categorized as medium-sized. CDR3 in DNA: TGTGCCAGCAGCTTCGGGCGCGGAGGGACGAGGCAGTACTTC. It is translated as CASSFGRGGTRQYF. This rearrangement joins TRBV7-9 to TRBJ2-7, with a possible D match to TRBD2 (6 bases). This CDR3 is 14 amino acids long. Trimming left V 3 bases short and J 9 bases short, with 18 bases between. Germline loops: CDR1 SEHNR, CDR2 FQNEAQ (reference sequence).

This clonotype was observed at least ten times. The chain carries TRBV6-5 and TRBJ2-3; D is uncertain. CDR1 and CDR2 (germline): MNHEY, SVGAGI. V gave up 2 bases and J gave up 0 bases, with 6 bases separating them. This CDR3 is 14 amino acids long. CDR3 in DNA: TGTGCCAGCAGTTACGTTCTCAGCACAGATACGCAGTATTTT. It specifies CASSYVLSTDTQYF.

This sequence joins TRBV9 and TRBJ1-3, with 9 bases fitting TRBD1. The CDR3 runs to 18 residues. Per the germline V gene, CDR1 is SGDLS and CDR2 is YYNGEE. With V trimmed by 0 bases and J by 6 bases, 13 bases remained unmatched. The CDR3 DNA is TGTGCCAGCAGCGTAGGATTCCCCGGGACAGGGAGCAAAAACACCATATATTTT. Amino acid sequence: CASSVGFPGTGSKNTIYF.

This clonotype is deemed medium-sized (0.01 to 0.1%). The CDR3, as DNA: TGTGCCAGCAGTCCCAGGGACAGGGGTACCTATGGCTACACCTTC. This codes for CASSPRDRGTYGYTF. The chain employs TRBV12-3 or TRBV12-4 and TRBJ1-2; TRBD1 aligns across 10 bases. Unmatched junction bases numbered 7, after V lost 5 bases and J lost 4 bases. The CDR3 spans 15 residues.

This clonotype was recorded a few times. The J gene is TRBJ2-5, the V gene TRBV5-6; tentative D call: TRBD2 (5 bases). This CDR3 is built from 13 residues. Trimming removed 4 bases from V and 4 bases from J, with 11 bases in between. The germline CDR1 and CDR2 sequences are SGHDT and YYEEEE. CDR3 protein: CASSEGPTETQYF. DNA of the CDR3: TGTGCCAGCAGCGAGGGCCCTACAGAGACCCAGTACTTC.

This clonotype is termed medium-sized (0.01 to 0.1%). The chain is built from TRBV7-9 and TRBJ2-1; possibly TRBD2 for D (6 bases). The V gene lost 2 bases and the J gene lost 10 bases, with 21 bases spanning the gap. Germline V lookup: CDR1 SEHNR, CDR2 FQNEAQ (reference sequence). This CDR3 comprises 16 residues. DNA for the CDR3: TGTGCCAGCAGCTTACCCTCGGGACTGGCAATGGGAGAGCAGTTCTTC. It encodes CASSLPSGLAMGEQFF.